Shown below are 28 T cell receptor beta chains from a single sample sequenced in a study of sequential checkpoint blockade in melanoma. This sample's treatment: randomized to nivolumab then ipilimumab (arm A) or the reverse (arm B). TCRdb's table, derived via immunoSEQ multiplex PCR, lists solely in-frame clones and lacks some. The profile shows more than 9,500 clones, roughly four fifths of them singletons. The input for sequencing was CD8+ T cells sorted from blood (inferred from file names), taken from a patient given nivolumab and ipilimumab in sequence. The receptor source for this set is a human donor with melanoma.

The chain uses TRBV7-9 and TRBJ2-7; 10 bases line up with TRBD1. This CDR3 is 14 amino acids long. V shed 5 bases, J shed 5 bases, and the junction held 6 bases outside the gene matches. Germline CDR1 is SEHNR and CDR2 is FQNEAQ (reference sequence). The chain's CDR3 is CASSAGTGDNEQYF. In DNA form, the CDR3 reads TGTGCCAGCAGCGCCGGGACAGGGGACAACGAGCAGTACTTC.

J is TRBJ2-7 and V is TRBV28, with D hard to call. The germline V and J ends were trimmed by 10 bases and 9 bases, with 28 bases remaining between them. Germline CDR1 MDHEN, CDR2 SYDVKM. The CDR3 sequence is 15 residues long. The CDR3 sequence is CATTLSPFVGSMQYF. The CDR3 DNA is TGTGCCACCACGTTATCGCCCTTCGTCGGGTCAATGCAGTACTTC. Looking up the rest from reference TRBV28 and TRBJ2-7 gives the full variable domain: DVKVTQSSRYLVKRTGEKVFLECVQDMDHENMFWYRQDPGLGLRLIYFSYDVKMKEKGDIPEGYSVSREKKERFSLILESASTNQTSMYLCATTLSPFVGSMQYFGPGTRLTVT.

This clone was seen more than once but under ten times. V is TRBV11-2 and J is TRBJ2-3; TRBD2 matches 7 bases. The CDR3 totals 15 residues. From germline, CDR1 is SGHAT and CDR2 FQNNGV. V dropped 4 bases and J dropped 1; count of bases not matched to a gene: 5. Here the CDR3 DNA reads TGTGCCAGCAGCTCCCTGGCGGGAGGCACAGATACGCAGTATTTT. Protein product: CASSSLAGGTDTQYF. The full variable domain, in which reference TRBV11-2 and TRBJ2-3 provide the parts outside the CDR3, is EAGVAQSPRYKIIEKRQSVAFWCNPISGHATLYWYQQILGQGPKLLIQFQNNGVVDDSQLPKDRFSAERLKGVDSTLKIQPAKLEDSAVYLCASSSLAGGTDTQYFGPGTRLTVL.

J is TRBJ1-1 and V is TRBV2, with 12 bases that match TRBD1. Germline-derived CDR1 and CDR2 are SNHLY and FYNNEI. This CDR3 region has 16 residues. The J segment lost 6 bases and the V segment lost 6 bases, leaving 11 bases of the junction unmatched. The CDR3 bases are TGTGCCAGCAGCGGGACAGGGGGCTATTACAGGGCTGAAGCTTTCTTT. Amino acids: CASSGTGGYYRAEAFF.

This clone came up a few times. This chain joins TRBV6-6 and TRBJ1-5, with D maybe TRBD1 (5 bases). Germline V gene data show CDR1 as MNHNY and CDR2 as SVGAGI (reference sequence). The CDR3 sequence is 13 residues long. Deletions cut 6 bases from V and 10 bases from J, with 16 bases between. The CDR3 is CASRQVGGVPQHF. The CDR3 bases are TGTGCCAGCAGACAGGTGGGAGGGGTCCCCCAGCATTTT.

The chain couples TRBV29-1 to TRBJ2-7; 7 nucleotides match TRBD2. The junction had 17 bases not matched to a gene; V was cut back by 8 bases and J by 7 bases. Looked up from germline, CDR1 is SQVTM and CDR2 is ANQGSEA. The CDR3 has 14 amino acids. The CDR3 is CSCLGSSGDVEQYF. In DNA form, the CDR3 reads TGCAGCTGTCTAGGTTCTAGCGGAGATGTGGAGCAGTACTTC.

This clone has just a few counts. The V call is TRBV5-6, the J call TRBJ2-1, with 7 bases that match TRBD2. The germline CDR1 and CDR2 sequences are SGHDT and YYEEEE. The J segment lost 3 bases and the V segment lost 4 bases, leaving 10 bases of the junction unmatched. The CDR3 runs 16 residues. For the CDR3, the DNA is TGTGCCAGCAGCCAACCTAGCGGCGAAATCTACAATGAGCAGTTCTTC. Amino acids: CASSQPSGEIYNEQFF.

The genes are TRBV16 and TRBJ2-7; the D gene is possibly TRBD1 (6 bases). Germline values: CDR1 KGHSY, CDR2 FQNENV. Between the trimmed V and J ends, which lost 4 bases and 2 bases, there was a span of 9 bases. The CDR3 contains 13 residues. The CDR3 nucleotides are TGTGCCAGCAGCCTGGACAGTCCCTACGAGCAGTACTTC. Translating gives CASSLDSPYEQYF. Full variable domain (missing parts from reference TRBV16 and TRBJ2-7): GEEVAQTPKHLVRGEGQKAKLYCAPIKGHSYVFWYQQVLKNEFKFLISFQNENVFDETGMPKERFSAKCLPNSPCSLEIQATKLEDSAVYFCASSLDSPYEQYFGPGTRLTVT.

The chain joins TRBV19 to TRBJ1-2; 8 positions match TRBD1. Germline values: CDR1 LNHDA, CDR2 SQIVND (reference sequence). Losses at the gene ends were 6 bases for V and 8 bases for J; bases not matched to a gene: 8. This CDR3 region has 13 residues. The CDR3 DNA sequence: TGTGCCAGTAGGACAGGGGAGGCGAAAGGCTACACCTTC. Its translation is CASRTGEAKGYTF.

The genes are TRBV5-1 and TRBJ2-1, with 10 bases matching TRBD2. CDR1 is SGHRS, CDR2 YFSETQ, per germline. Trimming removed 4 bases from V and 4 bases from J; junction bases left unmatched: 8. The CDR3 spans 16 residues. The CDR3 is CASSPRSSGGYNEQFF. CDR3 DNA sequence: TGCGCCAGCAGCCCGCGGTCTAGCGGGGGTTACAATGAGCAGTTCTTC.

The V and J genes are TRBV6-1 and TRBJ1-5; no definite D call. Germline CDR1 MNHNS, CDR2 SASEGT. V lost 7 bases to trimming and J lost 3 bases, with 16 bases between them. This CDR3 contains 15 residues. The CDR3 loop reads CASTPTGSFNQPQHF. The CDR3 DNA reads TGTGCCAGCACTCCGACCGGTAGCTTCAATCAGCCCCAGCATTTT.

J is TRBJ2-2 and V is TRBV9; 7 bases fit TRBD2. The CDR3 runs to 15 residues. In germline, CDR1 is SGDLS, CDR2 YYNGEE. The junction had 5 bases not matched to a gene; V was cut back by 3 bases and J by 3 bases. In DNA form, the CDR3 reads TGTGCCAGCAGCGATACTAGCGACTACACCGGGGAGCTGTTTTTT. Amino acid sequence: CASSDTSDYTGELFF.

This clone was recorded only once. V gene TRBV7-8 combines with J gene TRBJ1-1; D uncertain. The CDR3 extends over 14 amino acids. Germline assignment: CDR1 SGHVS and CDR2 FQNEAQ. Trimming shortened V by 5 bases and J by 3 bases, and 13 bases separated the two germline ends. Written as DNA, the CDR3 is TGTGCCAGCAGCGATGCCATCGGTTACACTGAAGCTTTCTTT. Translating gives CASSDAIGYTEAFF.

This chain uses TRBV4-2 with TRBJ2-7, with 11 bases that match TRBD2. This CDR3 contains 15 residues. V dropped 0 bases and J dropped 2; count of bases not matched to a gene: 0. Germline V gene data show CDR1 as LGHNA and CDR2 as YNFKEQ. Written as DNA, the CDR3 is TGTGCCAGCAGCCAAGATAGCGGGGGGGCCTACGAGCAGTACTTC. Residues: CASSQDSGGAYEQYF.

This clone was observed once. V usage is TRBV28 and J usage is TRBJ1-1, with a weak D call TRBD1 (5 bases). Trimming took off 6 bases at V and 5 bases at J, with 16 bases between the two ends. Germline lookup yields CDR1 MDHEN and CDR2 SYDVKM. The CDR3 consists of 14 residues. The CDR3 bases are TGTGCCAGCAGCCTCCGAAGGGAGGGGACTGAAGCTTTCTTT. Amino acid sequence: CASSLRREGTEAFF.

The chain combines TRBV9 with TRBJ2-5; D unclear. The CDR3 consists of 13 residues. Germline V gives CDR1 SGDLS, CDR2 YYNGEE. The V end was cut by 1 base, the J end by 4 bases, with 8 bases between. CDR3 in DNA: TGTGCCAGCAGCGTATACCTCGGAGAGACCCAGTACTTC. As protein: CASSVYLGETQYF.

This chain joins TRBV6-1 and TRBJ1-2; D uncertain. The CDR3 extends over 14 amino acids. The germline CDR1 and CDR2 sequences are MNHNS and SASEGT. With 4 bases removed from V and 0 bases from J, the gap between germline ends came to 9 bases. The CDR3 region has the DNA TGTGCCAGCAGTGTTTGGCAGACTAACTATGGCTACACCTTC. This translates into CASSVWQTNYGYTF.

J is TRBJ1-4 and V is TRBV15; the match to TRBD1 covers 8 bases. The CDR3 consists of 14 residues. Germline-derived CDR1 and CDR2 are LNHNV and YYDKDF (reference sequence). Trimming at V came to 4 bases and at J to 8 bases, leaving 6 bases not matched to a gene. This CDR3 is CATSMSDREEKLFF. The CDR3 region has the DNA TGTGCCACCAGCATGTCGGACAGGGAAGAAAAACTGTTTTTT.

The chain links TRBV7-9 to TRBJ2-1, with 8 bases identical to TRBD2. CDR3 length: 17 residues. Germline values: CDR1 SEHNR, CDR2 FQNEAQ (reference sequence). The V gene end was trimmed by 8 bases and the J gene end by 7 bases; junction bases not matched to a gene: 19. The CDR3 region is CASADTFGGAPGNEQFF. CDR3 bases: TGTGCCAGCGCTGACACTTTCGGGGGGGCCCCGGGTAATGAGCAGTTCTTC.

Worth noting for this clone: The same CDR3 can be traced to other DNA sequences in this sample. The J gene is TRBJ2-3, the V gene TRBV7-9; tentatively, D is TRBD2 (6 bases). Trimming pared 5 bases from V and 3 bases from J, leaving 15 bases between. Germline lookup yields CDR1 SEHNR and CDR2 FQNEAQ (reference sequence). The CDR3 is 15 residues long. As DNA, the CDR3 is TGTGCCAGCAGCCCCCCGGGAGTGTCTACAGATACGCAGTATTTT. Its translation: CASSPPGVSTDTQYF.

V usage is TRBV9 and J usage is TRBJ2-7, with a possible D match to TRBD2 (6 bases). This CDR3 comprises 14 residues. Trimming removed 4 bases at V and 6 bases at J, with 17 bases between. Germline V gives CDR1 SGDLS, CDR2 YYNGEE. Here the CDR3 DNA reads TGTGCCAGCAGCACCAAGGGAGGTGCGGGCGAGCAGTACTTC. Its protein is CASSTKGGAGEQYF.

This clone is deemed medium-sized. CDR3 region: CASSLFSGQGGTEAFF. In DNA, the CDR3 is TGTGCCAGCAGTTTATTTTCGGGACAGGGAGGCACTGAAGCTTTCTTT. The V gene is TRBV28, the J gene TRBJ1-1; 9 bases align to TRBD1. Germline loops: CDR1 MDHEN, CDR2 SYDVKM. The CDR3 covers 16 residues. J lost 4 bases, V lost 1 base, and 7 bases had no gene match.

This rearrangement joins TRBV6-4 to TRBJ2-3; 7 bases agree with TRBD1. The CDR3 spans 14 residues. The germline gives CDR1 MRHNA, CDR2 SNTAGT. The ends lost 3 bases at V and 2 bases at J; junction bases unmatched: 2. The CDR3 loop reads CASSEGQNTDTQYF. The CDR3 nucleotides read TGTGCCAGCAGTGAGGGACAGAACACAGATACGCAGTATTTT.

The genes are TRBV7-8 and TRBJ2-7; no clear D gene. The CDR3 is 13 amino acids. Between the trimmed V and J ends, which lost 3 bases and 3 bases, there was a span of 9 bases. Germline V lookup: CDR1 SGHVS, CDR2 FQNEAQ. The DNA of the CDR3 is TGTGCCAGCAGCTTGGGTAGCTACTACGAGCAGTACTTC. This codes for CASSLGSYYEQYF.

The count of this clone is one. The genes are TRBV4-2 and TRBJ2-4, with TRBD1 matching 7 bases. V was pared by 0 bases and J by 7 bases, with 6 bases of the junction left unmatched. CDR1 and CDR2 (germline): LGHNA, YNFKEQ. The CDR3 totals 15 residues. CDR3 nucleotide sequence: TGTGCCAGCAGCCAAGAAGGGACAGTCGGGAACATTCAGTACTTC. This translates into CASSQEGTVGNIQYF.

This clone was found a few times. The chain has TRBV19 and TRBJ1-2; tentatively, D is TRBD1 (5 bases). CDR1 is LNHDA, CDR2 SQIVND, per germline (reference sequence). Trimming stripped 7 bases from V and 4 bases from J, with 13 bases between. There are 13 residues in the CDR3. This chain's CDR3 is CASTQRGIYGYTF. CDR3 coding DNA: TGTGCCAGTACCCAAAGGGGAATCTATGGCTACACCTTC. Full variable domain (outside the CDR3, taken from reference TRBV19 and TRBJ1-2): DGGITQSPKYLFRKEGQNVTLSCEQNLNHDAMYWYRQDPGQGLRLIYYSQIVNDFQKGDIAEGYSVSREKKESFPLTVTSAQKNPTAFYLCASTQRGIYGYTFGSGTRLTVV.

The chain recombines TRBV13 with TRBJ2-7; 7 bases align to TRBD1. Trimming at V came to 5 bases and at J to 3 bases, leaving 7 bases not matched to a gene. The CDR3 has 14 amino acids. Germline-derived CDR1 and CDR2 are PRHDT and FYEKMQ (reference sequence). The CDR3 DNA is TGTGCCAGCAGCAACCGGGACAGTGACTACGAGCAGTACTTC. The encoded protein is CASSNRDSDYEQYF.

The chain is built from TRBV30 and TRBJ1-6, with 7 bases that match TRBD1. After removal of 3 bases from V and 8 bases from J, the junction contained 10 bases not matched to a gene. The CDR3 extends over 15 amino acids. Looked up from germline, CDR1 is GTSNPN and CDR2 is SVGIG (reference sequence). The CDR3 reads CAWSGGAGGDSPLHF. CDR3 DNA sequence: TGTGCCTGGAGCGGAGGGGCAGGGGGAGATTCACCCCTCCACTTT.